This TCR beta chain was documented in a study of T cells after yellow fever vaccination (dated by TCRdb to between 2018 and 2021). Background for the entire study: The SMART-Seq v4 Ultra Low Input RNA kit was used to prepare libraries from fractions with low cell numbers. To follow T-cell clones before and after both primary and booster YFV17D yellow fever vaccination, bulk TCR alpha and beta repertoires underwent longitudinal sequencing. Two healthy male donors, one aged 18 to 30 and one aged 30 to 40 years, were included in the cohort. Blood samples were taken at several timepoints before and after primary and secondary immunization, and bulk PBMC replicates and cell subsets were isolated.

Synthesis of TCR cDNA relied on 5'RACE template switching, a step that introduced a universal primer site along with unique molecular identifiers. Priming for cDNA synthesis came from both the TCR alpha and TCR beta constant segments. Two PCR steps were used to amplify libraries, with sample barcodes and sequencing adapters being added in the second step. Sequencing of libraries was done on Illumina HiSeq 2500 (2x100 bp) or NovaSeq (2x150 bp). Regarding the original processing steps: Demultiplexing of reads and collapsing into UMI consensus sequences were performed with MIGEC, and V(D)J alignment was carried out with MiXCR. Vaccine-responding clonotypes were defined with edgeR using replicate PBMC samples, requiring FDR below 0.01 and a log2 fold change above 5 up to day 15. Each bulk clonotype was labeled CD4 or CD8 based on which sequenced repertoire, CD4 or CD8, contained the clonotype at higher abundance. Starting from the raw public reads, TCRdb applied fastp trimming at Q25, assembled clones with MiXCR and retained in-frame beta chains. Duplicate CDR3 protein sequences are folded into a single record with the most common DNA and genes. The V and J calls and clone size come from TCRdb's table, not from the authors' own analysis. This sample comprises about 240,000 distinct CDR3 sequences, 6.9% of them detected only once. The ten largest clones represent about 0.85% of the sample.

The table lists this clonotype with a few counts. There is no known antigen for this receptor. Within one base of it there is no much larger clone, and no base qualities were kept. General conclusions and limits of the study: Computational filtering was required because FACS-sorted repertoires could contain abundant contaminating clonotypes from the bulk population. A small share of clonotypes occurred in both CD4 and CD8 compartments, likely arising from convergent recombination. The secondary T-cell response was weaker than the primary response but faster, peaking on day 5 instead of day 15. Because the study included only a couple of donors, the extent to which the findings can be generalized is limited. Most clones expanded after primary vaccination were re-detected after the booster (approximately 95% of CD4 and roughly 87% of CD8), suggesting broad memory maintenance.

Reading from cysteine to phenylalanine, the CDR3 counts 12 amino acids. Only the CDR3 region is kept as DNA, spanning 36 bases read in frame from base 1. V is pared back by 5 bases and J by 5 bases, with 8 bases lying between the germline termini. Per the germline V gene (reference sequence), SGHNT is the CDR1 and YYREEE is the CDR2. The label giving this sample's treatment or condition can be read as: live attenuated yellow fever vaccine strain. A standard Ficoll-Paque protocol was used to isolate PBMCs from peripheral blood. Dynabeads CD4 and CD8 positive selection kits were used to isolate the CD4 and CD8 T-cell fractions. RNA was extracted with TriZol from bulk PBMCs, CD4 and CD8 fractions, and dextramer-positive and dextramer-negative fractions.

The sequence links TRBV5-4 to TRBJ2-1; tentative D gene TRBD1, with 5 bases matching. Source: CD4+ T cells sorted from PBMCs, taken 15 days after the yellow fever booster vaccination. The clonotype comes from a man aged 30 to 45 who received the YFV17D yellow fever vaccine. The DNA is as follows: TGTGCCAGCAGGGCAGGGCACAATGAGCAGTTCTTC. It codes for CASRAGHNEQFF.